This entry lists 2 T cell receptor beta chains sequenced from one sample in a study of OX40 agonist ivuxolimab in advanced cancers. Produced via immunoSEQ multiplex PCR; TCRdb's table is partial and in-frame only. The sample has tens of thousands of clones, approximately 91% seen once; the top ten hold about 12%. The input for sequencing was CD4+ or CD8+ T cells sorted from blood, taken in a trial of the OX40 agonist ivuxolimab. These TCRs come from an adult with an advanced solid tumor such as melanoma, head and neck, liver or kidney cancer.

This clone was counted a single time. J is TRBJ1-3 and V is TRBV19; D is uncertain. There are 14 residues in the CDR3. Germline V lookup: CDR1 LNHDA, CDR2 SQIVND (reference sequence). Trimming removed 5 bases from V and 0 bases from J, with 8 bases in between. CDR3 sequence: CASSRGDSGNTIYF. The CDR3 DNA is TGTGCCAGTAGTCGGGGAGACTCTGGAAACACCATATATTTT.

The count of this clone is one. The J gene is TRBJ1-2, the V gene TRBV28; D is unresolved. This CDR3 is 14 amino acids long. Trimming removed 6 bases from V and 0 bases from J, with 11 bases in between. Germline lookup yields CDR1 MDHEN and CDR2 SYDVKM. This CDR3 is CASRKAGPNYGYTF. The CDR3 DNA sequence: TGTGCCAGCAGGAAGGCCGGGCCTAACTATGGCTACACCTTC.